This is a list of T cell receptor beta chains from one sample in a study of blood T cell repertoires in COVID-19. Sequencing used immunoSEQ multiplex PCR; TCRdb keeps in-frame clones, though not all of them. The table includes 160,000 or so clones, roughly nine tenths detected once. Material: peripheral blood. Every receptor here comes from a middle-aged woman with acute or convalescent COVID-19. Both conserved end residues are part of each CDR3. Each record gives: V gene, clone size, J gene, D gene, CDR3 protein, CDR3 DNA. D genes are given only for firm matches. Clone size is given for some rows only: seen once, a few or many times, or a class if the clone is expanded.

V gene: TRBV7-8
clone size: few
J gene: TRBJ1-4
D gene: NA
CDR3 protein: CASSLTGTPNEKLFF
CDR3 DNA: TGTGCCAGCAGCTTGACCGGGACACCGAATGAAAAACTGTTTTTT

V gene: TRBV11-3
clone size: NA
J gene: TRBJ2-5
D gene: TRBD1
CDR3 protein: CASSPMGQGLQTQYF
CDR3 DNA: TGTGCCAGCAGCCCAATGGGACAGGGCCTCCAGACCCAGTACTTC

V gene: TRBV15
clone size: NA
J gene: TRBJ1-1
D gene: TRBD1
CDR3 protein: CATTQTLGDSEAFF
CDR3 DNA: TGTGCCACCACCCAGACCTTGGGGGACAGTGAAGCTTTCTTT

V gene: TRBV30
clone size: NA
J gene: TRBJ1-5
D gene: NA
CDR3 protein: CAWTNWGGRREPQHF
CDR3 DNA: TGTGCCTGGACCAACTGGGGGGGGCGGAGGGAGCCCCAGCATTTT

V gene: TRBV6-5
clone size: NA
J gene: TRBJ1-6
D gene: NA
CDR3 protein: CASSLTVNYNSPLHF
CDR3 DNA: TGTGCCAGCAGTTTGACAGTTAACTATAATTCACCCCTCCACTTT

V gene: TRBV3-1/TRBV3-2
clone size: NA
J gene: TRBJ2-7
D gene: TRBD2
CDR3 protein: CASSRTSGGAGEQYF
CDR3 DNA: TGTGCCAGCAGCCGAACTAGCGGGGGGGCCGGCGAGCAGTACTTC

V gene: TRBV11-1
clone size: NA
J gene: TRBJ2-2
D gene: TRBD2
CDR3 protein: CASSLLAGAGTGELFF
CDR3 DNA: TGTGCCAGCAGCTTACTAGCGGGAGCGGGCACCGGGGAGCTGTTTTTT

V gene: TRBV28
clone size: once
J gene: TRBJ1-1
D gene: NA
CDR3 protein: CASSFRDGTEAFF
CDR3 DNA: TGTGCCAGCAGTTTTCGGGATGGCACTGAAGCTTTCTTT

V gene: TRBV30
clone size: NA
J gene: TRBJ2-7
D gene: TRBD2
CDR3 protein: CAWTFGGLAAYEQYF
CDR3 DNA: TGTGCCTGGACTTTTGGGGGACTAGCGGCCTACGAGCAGTACTTC

V gene: TRBV6-6
clone size: NA
J gene: TRBJ1-2
D gene: NA
CDR3 protein: CASSLREGRYGYTF
CDR3 DNA: TGTGCCAGCAGCCTTAGGGAGGGCCGCTATGGCTACACCTTC

V gene: TRBV28
clone size: NA
J gene: TRBJ2-1
D gene: TRBD2
CDR3 protein: CASSLGSRGAGGYEQFF
CDR3 DNA: TGTGCCAGCAGTTTGGGATCGAGAGGAGCGGGGGGGTATGAGCAGTTCTTC

V gene: TRBV14
clone size: NA
J gene: TRBJ2-7
D gene: NA
CDR3 protein: CASSQSGEQYF
CDR3 DNA: TGTGCCAGCAGCCAATCCGGCGAGCAGTACTTC

V gene: TRBV7-6
clone size: NA
J gene: TRBJ2-1
D gene: TRBD2
CDR3 protein: CASSPDLAGEGNEQFF
CDR3 DNA: TGTGCCAGCAGCCCCGACCTAGCGGGAGAGGGCAATGAGCAGTTCTTC

V gene: TRBV4-1
clone size: NA
J gene: TRBJ1-2
D gene: TRBD1
CDR3 protein: CASSQPRQGSRYGYTF
CDR3 DNA: TGCGCCAGCAGCCAACCAAGACAGGGGAGTCGCTATGGCTACACCTTC

V gene: TRBV11-3
clone size: NA
J gene: TRBJ1-3
D gene: NA
CDR3 protein: CASSPVIMGSFSGNTIYF
CDR3 DNA: TGTGCCAGCAGCCCCGTCATTATGGGCAGCTTCTCTGGAAACACCATATATTTT

V gene: TRBV6-4
clone size: NA
J gene: TRBJ2-3
D gene: NA
CDR3 protein: CASSDSGKSGSDTQYF
CDR3 DNA: TGTGCCAGCAGTGACAGCGGCAAAAGTGGGTCAGATACGCAGTATTTT

V gene: TRBV6-5
clone size: NA
J gene: TRBJ2-7
D gene: TRBD1
CDR3 protein: CASRSGQGYYEQYF
CDR3 DNA: TGTGCCAGCAGAAGCGGACAGGGGTACTACGAGCAGTACTTC

V gene: TRBV9
clone size: NA
J gene: TRBJ1-2
D gene: NA
CDR3 protein: CASSPGHGYGYTF
CDR3 DNA: TGTGCCAGCAGCCCCGGACACGGCTATGGCTACACCTTC

V gene: TRBV18
clone size: NA
J gene: TRBJ1-1
D gene: TRBD1
CDR3 protein: CASSPQPPRGPGEAFF
CDR3 DNA: TGTGCCAGCTCACCCCAACCACCCAGGGGGCCCGGGGAAGCTTTCTTT

V gene: TRBV4-2
clone size: once
J gene: TRBJ1-5
D gene: TRBD1
CDR3 protein: CASSRERGRPQHF
CDR3 DNA: TGTGCCAGCAGCCGCGAAAGGGGGCGGCCCCAGCATTTT

V gene: TRBV19
clone size: NA
J gene: TRBJ2-3
D gene: NA
CDR3 protein: CASSIVGTRTDTQYF
CDR3 DNA: TGTGCCAGTAGTATAGTTGGGACAAGGACAGATACGCAGTATTTT

V gene: TRBV9
clone size: NA
J gene: TRBJ1-4
D gene: TRBD1
CDR3 protein: CASSASGTANNEKLFF
CDR3 DNA: TGTGCCAGCAGCGCTTCGGGGACAGCCAATAATGAAAAACTGTTTTTT

V gene: TRBV18
clone size: NA
J gene: TRBJ1-6
D gene: TRBD1
CDR3 protein: CASLRNTGTGLSPLHF
CDR3 DNA: TGTGCCAGCTTACGAAATACCGGGACAGGACTTTCACCCCTCCACTTT

V gene: TRBV15
clone size: once
J gene: TRBJ2-3
D gene: TRBD2
CDR3 protein: CATSRTSGGPDTQYF
CDR3 DNA: TGTGCCACCAGCAGAACTAGCGGGGGACCAGATACGCAGTATTTT

V gene: TRBV11-3
clone size: NA
J gene: TRBJ1-1
D gene: TRBD1
CDR3 protein: CASGNRGSTEAFF
CDR3 DNA: TGTGCCAGCGGAAACAGGGGGAGCACTGAAGCTTTCTTT

V gene: TRBV23-1
clone size: once
J gene: TRBJ2-7
D gene: TRBD2
CDR3 protein: CASSQSTPRGGYEQYF
CDR3 DNA: TGCGCCAGCAGTCAATCTACTCCCCGGGGGGGGTACGAGCAGTACTTC

V gene: TRBV4-1
clone size: once
J gene: TRBJ2-7
D gene: TRBD1
CDR3 protein: CASSLPGQGQYF
CDR3 DNA: TGCGCCAGCAGCTTGCCGGGACAGGGGCAGTACTTC

V gene: TRBV4-2
clone size: once
J gene: TRBJ2-4
D gene: NA
CDR3 protein: CASSQGSGGVNIQYF
CDR3 DNA: TGTGCCAGCAGCCAAGGGTCTGGCGGGGTAAACATTCAGTACTTC

V gene: TRBV2
clone size: NA
J gene: TRBJ2-7
D gene: NA
CDR3 protein: CASSSSRKDLGFYEQYF
CDR3 DNA: TGTGCCAGCAGTTCATCTCGGAAGGACTTAGGATTCTACGAGCAGTACTTC

V gene: TRBV9
clone size: NA
J gene: TRBJ1-3
D gene: NA
CDR3 protein: CASTKDSPISGNTIYF
CDR3 DNA: TGTGCCAGCACCAAGGACAGCCCGATCTCTGGAAACACCATATATTTT

V gene: TRBV4-1
clone size: NA
J gene: TRBJ1-5
D gene: TRBD1
CDR3 protein: CASSQGITGELRPQHF
CDR3 DNA: TGCGCCAGCAGCCAAGGGATAACAGGGGAGCTGCGGCCCCAGCATTTT

V gene: TRBV27
clone size: NA
J gene: TRBJ1-4
D gene: NA
CDR3 protein: CASKPGLRNEKLFF
CDR3 DNA: TGTGCCAGCAAGCCGGGTTTAAGGAATGAAAAACTGTTTTTT

V gene: TRBV3-1/TRBV3-2
clone size: NA
J gene: TRBJ1-4
D gene: NA
CDR3 protein: CASSQGQAAEKLFF
CDR3 DNA: TGTGCCAGCAGCCAAGGACAGGCGGCCGAAAAACTGTTTTTT

V gene: TRBV5-6
clone size: few
J gene: TRBJ2-1
D gene: TRBD1
CDR3 protein: CASSGEGQGVNEQFF
CDR3 DNA: TGTGCCAGCAGCGGAGAAGGACAGGGGGTAAATGAGCAGTTCTTC